One T cell receptor beta chain is described in this entry. Its antigen is not identified. This record belongs to a study of shared clonotypes between healthy human individuals. Findings and limits, study-wide: Represented genetic and exposure-history diversity was restricted by having few donors.

This CDR3 has 15 residues. CDR1 is ENHRY and CDR2 is SYGVKD in the germline V gene. The V gene lost 10 bases and the J gene lost 2 bases, with 20 bases spanning the gap. The assay ran at deep level. Per the original methods: With immunoSEQ giving junction-only sequences and no quality scores, filtering differed. Repertoires were generated with immunoSEQ multiplex PCR, while TCRdb's copy carries only in-frame clones and drops some. V and J calls and clone size are copied from that table; D and trimming were computed from the DNA. The table lists some 490,000 clones, roughly 80% of them singletons. The sample was PBMCs. The clonotype was recovered from a woman aged 40 to 50 in good health. Some clones in this sample may be carry-over from other donors' samples. The gene calls are TRBV10-3 and TRBJ1-1; tentatively, D is TRBD1 (6 bases). The CDR3 loop is CATGFGTQENTEAFF. Here the CDR3 DNA reads TGTGCCACCGGTTTCGGGACACAGGAAAACACTGAAGCTTTCTTT.